The following is a TCR beta chain sequence with its context. This record comes from a study of blood T cell repertoires in COVID-19. Study-level background: Sources were T cells, B-cell-depleted T cells, or PBMCs; the material itself was cDNA or gDNA.

Seattle cases were enrolled at active infection and followed longitudinally. Trimming cost V 5 bases and J 1 base, with 11 bases left between them. CDR1 SGHTA and CDR2 FQGTGA come from the germline V gene. The CDR3 has 14 amino acids. The protocol was immunoSEQ multiplex PCR, while the TCRdb copy is restricted to in-frame clones and leaves out a portion. The repertoire has over 150,000 clones, about 88% of them found once; the top ten carry roughly a sixth. This clonotype was sampled from a man between 50 and 59 years old with COVID-19, enrolled during active disease. The sequenced sample was peripheral blood. V is TRBV7-3 and J is TRBJ1-1; D might be TRBD1 (5 bases). The CDR3 region has the DNA TGTGCCAGCAGCCCCCAGGGAGGGAACACTGAAGCTTTCTTT. It yields the protein CASSPQGGNTEAFF.